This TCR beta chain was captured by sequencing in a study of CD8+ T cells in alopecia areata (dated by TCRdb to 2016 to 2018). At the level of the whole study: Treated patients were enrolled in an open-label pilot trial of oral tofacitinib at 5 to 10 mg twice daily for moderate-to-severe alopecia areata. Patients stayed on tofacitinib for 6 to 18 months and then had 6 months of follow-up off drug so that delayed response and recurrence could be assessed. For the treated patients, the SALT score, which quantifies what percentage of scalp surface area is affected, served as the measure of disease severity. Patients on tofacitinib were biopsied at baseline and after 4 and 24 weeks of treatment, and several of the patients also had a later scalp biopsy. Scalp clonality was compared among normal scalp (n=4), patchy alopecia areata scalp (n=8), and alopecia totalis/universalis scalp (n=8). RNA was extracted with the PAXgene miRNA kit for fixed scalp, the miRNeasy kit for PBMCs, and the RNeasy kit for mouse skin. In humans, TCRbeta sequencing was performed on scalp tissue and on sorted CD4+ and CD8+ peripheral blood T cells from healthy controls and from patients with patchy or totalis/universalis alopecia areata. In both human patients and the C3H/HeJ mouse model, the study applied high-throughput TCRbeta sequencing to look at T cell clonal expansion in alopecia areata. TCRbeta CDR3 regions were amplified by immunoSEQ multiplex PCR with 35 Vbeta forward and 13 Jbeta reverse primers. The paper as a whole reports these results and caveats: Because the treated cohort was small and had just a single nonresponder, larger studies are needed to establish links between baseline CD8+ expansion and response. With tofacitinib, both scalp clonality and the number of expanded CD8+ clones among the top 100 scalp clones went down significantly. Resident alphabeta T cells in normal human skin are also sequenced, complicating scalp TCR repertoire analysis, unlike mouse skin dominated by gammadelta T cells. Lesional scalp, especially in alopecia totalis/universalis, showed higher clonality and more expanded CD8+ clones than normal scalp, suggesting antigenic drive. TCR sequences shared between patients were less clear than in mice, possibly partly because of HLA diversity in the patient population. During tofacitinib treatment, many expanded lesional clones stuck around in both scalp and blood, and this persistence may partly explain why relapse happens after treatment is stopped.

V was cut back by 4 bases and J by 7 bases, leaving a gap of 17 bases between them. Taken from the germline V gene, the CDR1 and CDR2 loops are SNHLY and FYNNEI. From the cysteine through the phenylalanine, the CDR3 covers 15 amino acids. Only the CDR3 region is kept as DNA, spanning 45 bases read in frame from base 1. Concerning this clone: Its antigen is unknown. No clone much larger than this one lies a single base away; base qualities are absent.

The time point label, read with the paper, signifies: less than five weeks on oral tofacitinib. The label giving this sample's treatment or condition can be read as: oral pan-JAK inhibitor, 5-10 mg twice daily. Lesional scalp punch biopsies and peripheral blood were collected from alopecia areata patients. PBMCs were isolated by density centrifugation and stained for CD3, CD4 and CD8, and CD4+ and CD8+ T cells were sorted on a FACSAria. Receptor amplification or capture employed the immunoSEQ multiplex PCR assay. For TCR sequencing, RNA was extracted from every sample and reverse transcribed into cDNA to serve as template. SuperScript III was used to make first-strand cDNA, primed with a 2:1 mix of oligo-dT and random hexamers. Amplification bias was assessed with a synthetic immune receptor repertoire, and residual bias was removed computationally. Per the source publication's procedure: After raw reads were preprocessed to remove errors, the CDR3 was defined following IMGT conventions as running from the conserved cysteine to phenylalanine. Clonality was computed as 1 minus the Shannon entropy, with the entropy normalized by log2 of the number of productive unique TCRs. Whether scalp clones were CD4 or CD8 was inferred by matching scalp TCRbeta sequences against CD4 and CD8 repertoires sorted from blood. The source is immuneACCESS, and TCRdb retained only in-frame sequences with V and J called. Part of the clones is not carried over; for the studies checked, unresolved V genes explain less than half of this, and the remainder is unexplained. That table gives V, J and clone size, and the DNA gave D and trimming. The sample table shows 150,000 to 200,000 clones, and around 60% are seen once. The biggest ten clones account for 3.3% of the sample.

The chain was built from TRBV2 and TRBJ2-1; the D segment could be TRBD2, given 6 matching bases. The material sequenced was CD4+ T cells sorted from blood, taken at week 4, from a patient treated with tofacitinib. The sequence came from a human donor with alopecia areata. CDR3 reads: CASSAARAGRNEQFF. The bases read TGTGCCAGCAGTGCGGCGAGGGCGGGGCGGAATGAGCAGTTCTTC.